This T cell receptor (beta chain) came from a study of sequential checkpoint blockade in melanoma. CDR3 length equals 15 residues. Germline lookup yields CDR1 MNHEY and CDR2 SMNVEV (reference sequence). Using immunoSEQ multiplex PCR, the repertoire was profiled, and TCRdb retains in-frame clones only, with some absent. The sample has 15,000 to 20,000 clones, less than 75% seen once. Described treatment: randomized to nivolumab then ipilimumab (arm A) or the reverse (arm B). In its sample, this clone was seen once. This rearrangement joins TRBV27 to TRBJ2-5; D possibly corresponds to TRBD1 (6 bases). The DNA end favors TRBJ2-7, so the J call may be wrong. Material: CD8+ T cells sorted from blood (inferred from file names), obtained from a patient given nivolumab and ipilimumab in sequence. The TCR comes from a human donor with melanoma. The CDR3 here is CASSLVKDSTYEQYF. For the CDR3, the DNA is TGTGCCAGCAGTTTAGTTAAGGACAGCACCTACGAGCAGTACTTC.